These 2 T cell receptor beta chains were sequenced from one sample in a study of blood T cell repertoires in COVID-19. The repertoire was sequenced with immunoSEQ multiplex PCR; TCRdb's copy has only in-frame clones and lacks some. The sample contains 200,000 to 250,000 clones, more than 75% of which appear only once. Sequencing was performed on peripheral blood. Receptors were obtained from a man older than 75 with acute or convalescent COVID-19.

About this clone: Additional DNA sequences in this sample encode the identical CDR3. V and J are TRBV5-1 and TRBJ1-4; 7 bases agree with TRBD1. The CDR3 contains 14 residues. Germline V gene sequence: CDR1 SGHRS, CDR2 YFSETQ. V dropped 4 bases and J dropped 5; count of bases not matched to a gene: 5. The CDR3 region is CASSRDSSNEKLFF. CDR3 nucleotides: TGCGCCAGCAGCCGGGACAGTTCCAATGAAAAACTGTTTTTT.

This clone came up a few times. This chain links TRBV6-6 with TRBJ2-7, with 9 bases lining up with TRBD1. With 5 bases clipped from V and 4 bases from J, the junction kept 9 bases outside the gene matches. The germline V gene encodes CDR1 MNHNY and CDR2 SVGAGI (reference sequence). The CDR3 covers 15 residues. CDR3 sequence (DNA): TGTGCCAGCAGTAGGGACAGGGCCACTCCGTACGAGCAGTACTTC. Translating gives CASSRDRATPYEQYF.